The clone carrying this T cell receptor (beta chain) was detected many times. A UMI-containing oligonucleotide was joined by 3' ligation to the TCR cDNA template. Four PCR rounds used nested alpha and beta constant region primers plus the SP2 primer. Via MiXCR, TCRdb re-called the 5' RACE reads, giving one row per CDR3 protein. This sample has roughly 62,000 distinct CDR3 sequences; roughly 7% occur once, and the top ten carry about 9.8%. The data stem from a study of naive and memory T cell subsets. V was cut by 2 bases and J by 6 bases, with 19 bases left in between. CDR3 length equals 16 residues. Germline V gene data show CDR1 as SGHTA and CDR2 as FQGNSA.

J is TRBJ1-1 and V is TRBV7-2; tentative D call: TRBD1 (5 bases). The TCR comes from a male donor in good health. Here the CDR3 DNA reads TGTGCCAGCAGCTTACCCCGGGGGTCGGAAGGGGCTGAAGCTTTCTTT. It specifies CASSLPRGSEGAEAFF.